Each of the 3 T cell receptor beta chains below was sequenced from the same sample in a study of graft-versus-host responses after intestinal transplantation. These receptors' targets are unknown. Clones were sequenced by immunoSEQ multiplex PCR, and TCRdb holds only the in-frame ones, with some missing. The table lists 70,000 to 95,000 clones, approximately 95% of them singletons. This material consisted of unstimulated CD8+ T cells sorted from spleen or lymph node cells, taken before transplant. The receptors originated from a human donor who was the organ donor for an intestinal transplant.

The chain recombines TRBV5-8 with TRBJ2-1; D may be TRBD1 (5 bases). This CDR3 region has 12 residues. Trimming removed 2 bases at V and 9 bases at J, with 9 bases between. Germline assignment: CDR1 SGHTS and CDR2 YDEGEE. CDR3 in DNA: TGTGCCAGCAGCTTCATTCAGGGTGAGCAGTTCTTC. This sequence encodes CASSFIQGEQFF.

The CDR3 spells CASSLETSGFYEQYF. CDR3 DNA sequence: TGTGCCAGCAGCTTAGAGACTAGCGGGTTCTACGAGCAGTACTTC. This chain joins TRBV7-2 and TRBJ2-7; 10 nucleotides align to TRBD2. The CDR3 sequence is 15 residues long. With V trimmed by 1 base and J by 3 bases, 3 bases remained unmatched. CDR1 SGHTA and CDR2 FQGNSA come from the germline V gene.

In DNA, the CDR3 is TGCGCCAGCAGCCAGGGCCGGGGGACGTACGAGCAGTACTTC. Translation gives CASSQGRGTYEQYF. The chain couples TRBV4-1 to TRBJ2-7; weak D call: TRBD2 (6 bases). CDR3 length equals 14 residues. CDR1 and CDR2 from the germline V gene are MGHRA and YSYEKL. The germline V and J ends were trimmed by 3 bases and 4 bases, with 13 bases remaining between them.